The entry below gives a single T cell receptor (beta chain) sequence along with its context. What it binds is not known. The data were taken from a study of blood T cells in healthy people across ages. Broader study findings: A strong correlation between TCR beta diversity and naive T cell percentage was seen. Age brought a roughly linear fall in TCR beta diversity measured per million T cells.

V shed 1 base and J 6 bases; nucleotides not matched to a gene: 5. Germline loops: CDR1 SGDLS, CDR2 YYNGEE. The CDR3 spans 15 residues. Alongside a J-beta primer mix, a sample-barcoded 5' primer served in a second PCR lasting roughly 7 to 11 cycles. Each CDR3 protein is one row after TCRdb ran MiXCR on the 5' RACE reads. The sample yields over 700,000 distinct CDR3 sequences, approximately 53% seen once. The sequencing sample was made of blood. The TCR comes from a man at least 80 years old in good health. The chain combines TRBV9 with TRBJ2-1, with 9 bases aligning to TRBD1. The CDR3 nucleotides are TGTGCCAGCAGCGTAACCGGGACAGGGCTCAATGAGCAGTTCTTC. Residues: CASSVTGTGLNEQFF.